This TCR beta chain was documented in a study of metastatic and nonmetastatic thyroid tumors. Study in general: Patients with malignant and benign thyroid disease provided blood and tumor or nodule tissue, whose repertoires were compared. General study points: Relative to benign nodules, malignant thyroid tumors were reportedly characterized by significantly elevated TCR beta diversity in blood and tumor.

Ahead of thyroid surgery, no patient had received treatment of any kind. This clone was counted ten times or more. The antigen is unknown. In the study's own analysis: It was from CDR3 differences across clinicopathological groups that a distant-metastasis classifier for papillary thyroid cancer was built. TCRdb re-called clones from the PCR reads using MiXCR. TCRdb, not the authors, supplied the V and J calls. The table shows 35,000 to 50,000 clones, with about 4.3% occurring only once. The germline CDR1 and CDR2 sequences are SGHRS and YFSETQ. The trim removed 1 base at V and 7 bases at J, leaving 4 bases unmatched. The CDR3 runs to 14 residues.

The chain couples TRBV5-1 to TRBJ1-4; 7 nucleotides match TRBD1. The receptor's source is a female donor with papillary thyroid cancer or a benign thyroid nodule (not recorded which). Some clones in this sample may be carry-over from other donors' samples. Sequencing used blood. CDR3 sequence (DNA): TGCGCCAGCAGCTTGAGAGGGGGCGGTGAAAAACTGTTTTTT. Translating it yields CASSLRGGGEKLFF.